The 32 T cell receptor beta chains presented below share a single source sample, sequenced in a study of shared clonotypes between healthy human individuals. Sequencing used immunoSEQ multiplex PCR; TCRdb keeps in-frame clones, though not all of them. The sample has under 1,100,000 clones; about 76% are singletons. The sample taken for sequencing was memory CD4+ T cells sorted from blood. Subset specified: CD45RA-negative fraction. The receptors originated from a man aged 18 to 29 in good health.

The CDR3 coding sequence is TGTGCCAGCAGCTTAGTCCTAGCGGGGACAGATACGCAGTATTTT. It specifies CASSLVLAGTDTQYF. This chain joins TRBV11-2 and TRBJ2-3, with 9 bases fitting TRBD2. Germline CDR1 SGHAT, CDR2 FQNNGV. The CDR3 length is 15 residues. After removal of 1 base from V and 3 bases from J, the junction contained 2 bases not matched to a gene.

This clone was recorded a few times. The chain links TRBV19 to TRBJ1-2, with a weak D call TRBD1 (5 bases). The germline CDR1 and CDR2 sequences are LNHDA and SQIVND (reference sequence). The CDR3 sequence is 12 residues long. Trimming shortened V by 6 bases and J by 2 bases, and 7 bases separated the two germline ends. Here the CDR3 reads CASRTENYGYTF. CDR3 in DNA: TGTGCCAGTAGGACAGAGAACTATGGCTACACCTTC. The full variable domain, in which reference TRBV19 and TRBJ1-2 provide the parts outside the CDR3, is DGGITQSPKYLFRKEGQNVTLSCEQNLNHDAMYWYRQDPGQGLRLIYYSQIVNDFQKGDIAEGYSVSREKKESFPLTVTSAQKNPTAFYLCASRTENYGYTFGSGTRLTVV.

The chain combines TRBV19 with TRBJ1-5; 7 bases agree with TRBD1. Germline assignment: CDR1 LNHDA and CDR2 SQIVND (reference sequence). This CDR3 region has 14 residues. The V segment lost 4 bases and the J segment 7 bases; nucleotides outside the gene matches: 7. The CDR3 region is CASSSAGGGQPQHF. CDR3 in DNA: TGTGCCAGTAGTAGCGCAGGGGGGGGACAGCCCCAGCATTTT.

The rearrangement uses TRBV9 and TRBJ2-3; D is perhaps TRBD1 (6 bases). Germline CDR1 is SGDLS and CDR2 is YYNGEE. This CDR3 contains 13 residues. The V end was cut by 6 bases, the J end by 5 bases, with 13 bases between. The CDR3 reads CASTGTQGDTQYF. The CDR3 DNA reads as TGTGCCAGCACGGGTACACAGGGAGATACGCAGTATTTT.

CDR3 coding DNA: TGTGCCAACCGACCCAGCGGGGGGCACAATGAGCAGTTCTTC. It yields the protein CANRPSGGHNEQFF. The chain joins TRBV6-1 to TRBJ2-1; TRBD2 matches 9 bases. Trimming removed 10 bases from V and 5 bases from J; junction bases left unmatched: 9. The CDR3 extends over 14 amino acids. Germline assignment: CDR1 MNHNS and CDR2 SASEGT.

In its sample, this clone was seen a few times. The chain combines TRBV2 with TRBJ2-2, with 8 bases fitting TRBD1. CDR1 and CDR2 (germline): SNHLY, FYNNEI. The J segment lost 4 bases and the V segment lost 4 bases, leaving 5 bases of the junction unmatched. The CDR3 runs to 15 residues. The chain's CDR3 is CASSVEQGGTGELFF. The CDR3 DNA reads TGTGCCAGCAGTGTTGAACAGGGGGGCACCGGGGAGCTGTTTTTT.

The V call is TRBV28, the J call TRBJ1-3; D possibly corresponds to TRBD1 (5 bases). This CDR3 has 15 amino acids. Between the trimmed V and J ends, which lost 7 bases and 3 bases, there was a span of 16 bases. The germline V gene has CDR1 MDHEN and CDR2 SYDVKM. CDR3 DNA sequence: TGTGCCAGCAACAGAGAATCTAGGGGTGGAAACACCATATATTTT. Encoded protein: CASNRESRGGNTIYF.

Worth noting for this clone: A much larger clone lies a single base off, so this may be a read error. V gene TRBV30 combines with J gene TRBJ2-5; 7 nucleotides line up with TRBD1. The CDR3 has 14 residues. CDR1 and CDR2 from the germline V gene are GTSNPN and SVGIG (reference sequence). Unmatched junction bases numbered 5, after V lost 0 bases and J lost 4 bases. The CDR3 loop is CAWSVKGARETQYF. The CDR3 coding sequence is TGTGCCTGGAGTGTAAAGGGGGCTCGAGAGACCCAGTACTTC. Looking up the rest from reference TRBV30 and TRBJ2-5 gives the full variable domain: SQTIHQWPATLVQPVGSPLSLECTVEGTSNPNLYWYRQAAGRGLQLLFYSVGIGQISSEVPQNLSASRPQDRQFILSSKKLLLSDSGFYLCAWSVKGARETQYFGPGTRLLVL.

This sequence joins TRBV6-5 and TRBJ1-6; no clear D gene. Germline-derived CDR1 and CDR2 are MNHEY and SVGAGI. The V end was cut by 7 bases, the J end by 0 bases, with 7 bases between. CDR3 length: 14 amino acids. CDR3 sequence reads: CASKRDSYNSPLHF. CDR3 bases: TGTGCCAGCAAAAGGGACTCCTATAATTCACCCCTCCACTTT.

The chain carries TRBV29-1 and TRBJ2-5; D gene unclear. The V gene's germline CDR1 is SQVTM and CDR2 ANQGSEA. V shed 4 bases and J shed 4 bases, with 4 bases lying between them. This CDR3 is built from 10 residues. CDR3 nucleotides: TGCAGCGTTGGTACAGAGACCCAGTACTTC. This translates into CSVGTETQYF. Full variable domain (missing parts from reference TRBV29-1 and TRBJ2-5): SAVISQKPSRDICQRGTSLTIQCQVDSQVTMMFWYRQQPGQSLTLIATANQGSEATYESGFVIDKFPISRPNLTFSTLTVSNMSPEDSSIYLCSVGTETQYFGPGTRLLVL.

This clone showed up just once. V gene TRBV5-1 combines with J gene TRBJ1-2; D call uncertain. Deletions cut 4 bases from V and 7 bases from J, with 20 bases between. The CDR3 has 15 residues. Germline V gene sequence: CDR1 SGHRS, CDR2 YFSETQ. DNA for the CDR3: TGCGCCAGCAGCCTCGAAACAGAAGTAACCCTTGGCTACACCTTC. Residues: CASSLETEVTLGYTF.

J is TRBJ2-5 and V is TRBV30; TRBD1 might be the D (6 bases). The J call may be incorrect, as the DNA end agrees better with TRBJ2-7. The V gene's germline CDR1 is GTSNPN and CDR2 SVGIG (reference sequence). The CDR3 sequence is 14 residues long. CDR3 amino acids: CAWSVNRAPHEQYF. The CDR3 DNA sequence: TGTGCCTGGAGTGTCAACAGGGCCCCACACGAGCAGTACTTC.

V usage is TRBV7-8 and J usage is TRBJ1-2, with D hard to call. CDR1 is SGHVS, CDR2 FQNEAQ, per germline. CDR3 size: 14 residues. V shed 1 base and J shed 0 bases, with 6 bases lying between them. The CDR3 sequence: CASSLGVANYGYTF. For the CDR3, the DNA is TGTGCCAGCAGCTTAGGGGTAGCTAACTATGGCTACACCTTC. The full variable domain, completed using reference TRBV7-8 and TRBJ1-2, is GAGVSQSPRYKVAKRGQDVALRCDPISGHVSLFWYQQALGQGPEFLTYFQNEAQLDKSGLPSDRFFAERPEGSVSTLKIQRTQQEDSAVYLCASSLGVANYGYTFGSGTRLTVV.

A single count supports this clone. The rearrangement uses TRBV7-9 and TRBJ2-5, with 10 bases identical to TRBD2. Germline V gives CDR1 SEHNR, CDR2 FQNEAQ (reference sequence). The CDR3 contains 19 residues. Trimming cost V 1 base and J 4 bases; bases outside gene matches: 15. CDR3 sequence (DNA): TGTGCCAGCAGCTTAGTATCCTCTAGCGGGAGTACCCCCCGAGAGACCCAGTACTTC. Protein: CASSLVSSSGSTPRETQYF.

This chain joins TRBV5-4 and TRBJ1-2, with 7 bases matching TRBD1. Germline V gene data show CDR1 as SGHNT and CDR2 as YYREEE (reference sequence). CDR3 length: 14 residues. V trimming: 5 bases; J trimming: 5 bases; junction bases outside the gene matches: 9. Written as DNA, the CDR3 is TGTGCCAGCAGGGGCCAGGGGGGTTGGTATGGCTACACCTTC. This encodes CASRGQGGWYGYTF.

Written as DNA, the CDR3 is TGTGCCAGCAGTCGTCCCAGAGTGGGGGGCGAGCAGTACTTC. Translating gives CASSRPRVGGEQYF. The chain employs TRBV6-5 and TRBJ2-7; D may be TRBD2 (6 bases). Germline V gene lookup returns CDR1 MNHEY and CDR2 SVGAGI. Trimming cost V 5 bases and J 6 bases, with 17 bases left between them. The CDR3 runs to 14 residues.

This clone was seen once. This chain joins TRBV11-3 and TRBJ2-5, with 7 bases matching TRBD1. V dropped 1 base and J dropped 2; count of bases not matched to a gene: 4. Germline loops: CDR1 SGHNT, CDR2 YENEEA. The length of the CDR3 is 15 residues. The CDR3 DNA reads TGTGCCAGCAGCTTAGGGGGACAGACACAAGAGACCCAGTACTTC. It specifies CASSLGGQTQETQYF.

This rearrangement joins TRBV7-6 to TRBJ2-7; 9 bases align to TRBD2. V gave up 4 bases and J gave up 6 bases; unmatched junction bases: 13. The CDR3 covers 16 residues. Germline values: CDR1 SGHVS, CDR2 FNYEAQ. This chain's CDR3 is CASSSQSGGTLVEQYF. In nucleotides, the CDR3 is TGTGCCAGCAGCTCGCAAAGCGGGGGGACTCTTGTCGAGCAGTACTTC.

To note about this clone: Within the sample, other DNA sequences also encode this same CDR3. The V call is TRBV18, the J call TRBJ2-3; TRBD2 agrees at 11 bases. Per the germline V gene, CDR1 is KGHSH and CDR2 is LQKENI. Germline trimming cut 3 bases from V and 3 bases from J; bases unmatched to any gene: 2. The CDR3 contains 15 residues. CDR3 in DNA: TGTGCCAGCTCACCGGGACTAGCGGCAACAGATACGCAGTATTTT. Amino acid sequence: CASSPGLAATDTQYF. The whole variable domain, filled in from reference TRBV18 and TRBJ2-3, reads NAGVMQNPRHLVRRRGQEARLRCSPMKGHSHVYWYRQLPEEGLKFMVYLQKENIIDESGMPKERFSAEFPKEGPSILRIQQVVRGDSAAYFCASSPGLAATDTQYFGPGTRLTVL.

The V and J genes are TRBV5-1 and TRBJ2-1; the match to TRBD2 covers 8 bases. V lost 6 bases and J lost 6; bases outside the gene matches: 8. The CDR3 has 14 amino acids. Germline lookup yields CDR1 SGHRS and CDR2 YFSETQ. Here the CDR3 DNA reads TGCGCCAGCACGTTCGGGGGGGCAATCAATGAGCAGTTCTTC. It codes for CASTFGGAINEQFF.

There are many counts of this clone. The rearrangement joins TRBV29-1 to TRBJ1-2, with D unclear. CDR1 SQVTM and CDR2 ANQGSEA come from the germline V gene. V was trimmed by 8 bases and J by 4 bases, leaving 11 bases between them. This CDR3 has 11 amino acids. The DNA of the CDR3 is TGCAGCATACGGCAAATCTATGGCTACACCTTC. It is translated as CSIRQIYGYTF.

The rearrangement joins TRBV20-1 to TRBJ2-7, with D unresolved. Trimming stripped 6 bases from V and 4 bases from J, with 4 bases between. This CDR3 is built from 9 residues. CDR1 DFQATT and CDR2 SNEGSKA come from the germline V gene (reference sequence). The CDR3 protein is CSAVYEQYF. The CDR3 nucleotides are TGCAGTGCCGTTTACGAGCAGTACTTC.

This rearrangement joins TRBV6-1 to TRBJ2-2, with D possibly TRBD2 on 7 matching bases. This CDR3 has 15 amino acids. V lost 7 bases, J lost 2 bases, and 14 bases lay in between. CDR1 MNHNS and CDR2 SASEGT come from the germline V gene. CDR3 region: CASIRGAANTGELFF. As DNA, the CDR3 is TGTGCCAGCATCCGGGGGGCGGCAAACACCGGGGAGCTGTTTTTT.

As to this clone: One base away lies a much larger clone, so this may be a sequencing read error. This CDR3 is also generated by other DNA sequences in the sample. The chain uses TRBV5-6 and TRBJ2-6, with D hard to call. Trimming shortened V by 0 bases and J by 0 bases, and 4 bases separated the two germline ends. Per the germline V gene, CDR1 is SGHDT and CDR2 is YYEEEE. CDR3 size: 15 residues. The CDR3 spells CASSLGDSGANVLTF. Written as DNA, the CDR3 is TGTGCCAGCAGCTTGGGGGACTCTGGGGCCAACGTCCTGACTTTC.

This chain uses TRBV7-2 with TRBJ2-1; D might be TRBD1 or TRBD2, each matching 5 bases. The V and J ends lost 1 base and 5 bases respectively, with 9 bases between them. Germline V gene lookup returns CDR1 SGHTA and CDR2 FQGNSA. The CDR3 sequence is 14 residues long. The CDR3 loop is CASSLERDHNEQFF. CDR3 sequence (DNA): TGTGCCAGCAGCTTAGAACGGGACCACAATGAGCAGTTCTTC.

The chain uses TRBV5-1 and TRBJ1-4, with D unresolved. Germline V gene data show CDR1 as SGHRS and CDR2 as YFSETQ. CDR3 size: 15 residues. Trimming pared 0 bases from V and 7 bases from J, leaving 13 bases between. The CDR3 region is CASSLVAAGSEKLFF. The CDR3 DNA follows: TGCGCCAGCAGCTTGGTGGCGGCGGGAAGTGAAAAACTGTTTTTT.

V is TRBV5-8 and J is TRBJ2-3; possibly TRBD2 for D (5 bases). Trimming removed 3 bases from V and 3 bases from J, with 17 bases in between. The CDR3 extends over 16 amino acids. Germline-derived CDR1 and CDR2 are SGHTS and YDEGEE. DNA for the CDR3: TGTGCCAGCAGCTGGGGATGGGGAGTAGAGACAGATACGCAGTATTTT. It translates to CASSWGWGVETDTQYF.

In this sample, this clone turned up once. This rearrangement joins TRBV6-6 to TRBJ2-3; 7 bases align to TRBD1. The CDR3 spans 11 residues. The germline V gene encodes CDR1 MNHNY and CDR2 SVGAGI (reference sequence). Losses at the gene ends were 6 bases for V and 6 bases for J; bases not matched to a gene: 0. The CDR3 region has the DNA TGTGCCAGCAGCAGGGGGGATACGCAGTATTTT. It specifies CASSRGDTQYF.

The J gene is TRBJ2-5, the V gene TRBV2; 11 bases line up with TRBD2. V gave up 7 bases and J gave up 6 bases; unmatched junction bases: 7. The CDR3 is made up of 14 amino acids. CDR1 and CDR2 (germline): SNHLY, FYNNEI. The CDR3 nucleotides are TGTGCCAGCAAATATAGCGGGGGGGAGCAGACCCAGTACTTC. Residues: CASKYSGGEQTQYF.

This clone was counted a single time. The chain is built from TRBV6-6 and TRBJ2-3, with a tentative D call TRBD2 (5 bases). This CDR3 region has 15 residues. The germline V gene encodes CDR1 MNHNY and CDR2 SVGAGI (reference sequence). Trimming pared 5 bases from V and 4 bases from J, leaving 16 bases between. The CDR3 sequence: CASSPRGFGPDTQYF. In nucleotides, the CDR3 is TGTGCCAGCAGTCCGAGAGGGTTCGGCCCAGATACGCAGTATTTT.

Here the CDR3 DNA reads TGTGCCAGCAGTGCCCTCACTGAAGCTTTCTTT. This encodes CASSALTEAFF. The V call is TRBV25-1, the J call TRBJ1-1; D remains ambiguous. V was clipped by 4 bases and J by 4 bases, with 4 bases between them. CDR1 and CDR2 from the germline V gene are MGHDK and SYGVNS. This CDR3 has 11 residues.

The rearrangement joins TRBV30 to TRBJ2-1; D gene ambiguous. This CDR3 contains 16 residues. Germline CDR1 is GTSNPN and CDR2 is SVGIG (reference sequence). V was cut by 3 bases and J by 6 bases, with 21 bases left in between. CDR3 sequence (DNA): TGTGCCTGGAGCGGTCCTACTCCCTTGGATATCAATGAGCAGTTCTTC. It is translated as CAWSGPTPLDINEQFF. The entire variable domain, with the rest obtained from reference TRBV30 and TRBJ2-1, is as follows: SQTIHQWPATLVQPVGSPLSLECTVEGTSNPNLYWYRQAAGRGLQLLFYSVGIGQISSEVPQNLSASRPQDRQFILSSKKLLLSDSGFYLCAWSGPTPLDINEQFFGPGTRLTVL.